The 6 T cell receptor beta chains below come from one sample, sequenced in a study of OX40 agonist ivuxolimab in advanced cancers. Sequencing used immunoSEQ multiplex PCR; TCRdb keeps in-frame clones, though not all of them. This table has approximately 32,000 clones, approximately 90% appearing once. The specimen was CD4+ or CD8+ T cells sorted from blood, collected in a trial of the OX40 agonist ivuxolimab. Receptor source: an adult with an advanced solid tumor such as melanoma, head and neck, liver or kidney cancer.

This clone was detected once. This sequence joins TRBV5-4 and TRBJ1-5, with D possibly matching TRBD1 (6 bases). V was clipped by 4 bases and J by 0 bases, with 23 bases between them. The CDR3 totals 19 residues. Germline lookup yields CDR1 SGHNT and CDR2 YYREEE (reference sequence). The CDR3 nucleotides are TGTGCCAGCAGCCAAGATGGTTTAGAGGGACACTATAGCAATCAGCCCCAGCATTTT. Its translation is CASSQDGLEGHYSNQPQHF.

The V gene is TRBV5-6, the J gene TRBJ1-2; D gene uncertain. CDR1 and CDR2 (germline): SGHDT, YYEEEE. The CDR3 spans 16 residues. V dropped 6 bases and J dropped 0 bases, with 18 bases sitting between them. The CDR3 loop reads CASIPKGGIANYGYTF. The CDR3 nucleotides read TGTGCCAGCATCCCGAAAGGAGGCATAGCTAACTATGGCTACACCTTC.

The V call is TRBV7-9, the J call TRBJ2-1, with TRBD1 identical over 8 bases. The CDR3 sequence is 13 residues long. J gave up 15 bases and V 0 bases, and 7 bases lay outside the gene matches. Germline V lookup: CDR1 SEHNR, CDR2 FQNEAQ (reference sequence). In DNA, the CDR3 is TGTGCCAGCAGCTTAGCCCTGGACAGGGTTTTGTTCTTC. As protein: CASSLALDRVLFF. The variable domain in full, with the rest retrieved from reference TRBV7-9 and TRBJ2-1, is DTGVSQNPRHKITKRGQNVTFRCDPISEHNRLYWYRQTLGQGPEFLTYFQNEAQLEKSRLLSDRFSAERPKGSFSTLEIQRTEQGDSAMYLCASSLALDRVLFFGPGTRLTVL.

The chain couples TRBV9 to TRBJ1-5, with D perhaps matching TRBD1 (6 bases). Germline CDR1 reads SGDLS; CDR2 reads YYNGEE. There are 15 residues in the CDR3. Trimming took off 0 bases at V and 5 bases at J, with 12 bases between the two ends. CDR3 sequence reads: CASSVDRGSHQPQHF. For the CDR3, the DNA is TGTGCCAGCAGCGTAGATAGGGGGTCGCATCAGCCCCAGCATTTT.

DNA of the CDR3: TGCGCCAGCAGATACCAAGCGGGGGTCGGAGAGCAGTACTTC. Encoded protein: CASRYQAGVGEQYF. The chain is built from TRBV4-1 and TRBJ2-7; 8 nucleotides match TRBD2. The trim removed 6 bases at V and 7 bases at J, leaving 11 bases unmatched. CDR3 length: 14 amino acids. CDR1 is MGHRA and CDR2 is YSYEKL in the germline V gene.

The chain is built from TRBV4-1 and TRBJ2-1; D is possibly TRBD1 (5 bases). With 5 bases removed from V and 7 bases from J, the gap between germline ends came to 12 bases. The germline gives CDR1 MGHRA, CDR2 YSYEKL. The CDR3 totals 13 residues. Written as DNA, the CDR3 is TGCGCCAGCAGCTCCCAGAAGGGGAATGAGCAGTTCTTC. Translated: CASSSQKGNEQFF.